Following are 27 T cell receptor beta chains from one sample sequenced in a study of PD-L1 blockade in urothelial cancer. TCRdb's table, derived via immunoSEQ multiplex PCR, lists solely in-frame clones and lacks some. The top ten clones hold approximately 14% of a sample with about 56,000 clones, roughly 87% of them seen once. Time point of the sample: pretreatment peripheral blood. The sample was PBMCs, taken around atezolizumab (anti-PD-L1) treatment. These receptors all come from a man between 65 and 85 years old with urothelial cancer.

The DNA of the CDR3 is TGCGCCAGCGCGAATCAGGAGGGCACCGAAGAGACCCAGTACTTC. This gives the protein CASANQEGTEETQYF. The chain uses TRBV5-1 and TRBJ2-5; TRBD2 might be the D (6 bases). CDR1 is SGHRS, CDR2 YFSETQ, per germline. Deletions cut 7 bases from V and 3 bases from J, with 19 bases between. The CDR3 contains 15 residues.

This clone was counted ten times or more. The rearrangement uses TRBV19 and TRBJ2-7; the match to TRBD2 covers 10 bases. Germline CDR1 reads LNHDA; CDR2 reads SQIVND (reference sequence). Germline trimming cut 2 bases from V and 2 bases from J; bases unmatched to any gene: 3. CDR3 length equals 15 residues. The CDR3 loop reads CASSISSGGAYEQYF. The CDR3 nucleotides read TGTGCCAGTAGTATATCGAGCGGGGGGGCCTACGAGCAGTACTTC. Using reference TRBV19 and TRBJ2-7 for the parts outside the CDR3, the full variable domain is DGGITQSPKYLFRKEGQNVTLSCEQNLNHDAMYWYRQDPGQGLRLIYYSQIVNDFQKGDIAEGYSVSREKKESFPLTVTSAQKNPTAFYLCASSISSGGAYEQYFGPGTRLTVT.

This clone was counted only a few times. This chain joins TRBV6-1 and TRBJ2-2; 9 positions agree with TRBD1. The CDR3 runs to 15 residues. J lost 3 bases, V lost 1 base, and 0 bases had no gene match. CDR1 and CDR2 from the germline V gene are MNHNS and SASEGT. The CDR3 protein is CASSEGTGDTGELFF. The CDR3 bases are TGTGCCAGCAGTGAAGGGACAGGGGACACCGGGGAGCTGTTTTTT.

The chain has TRBV7-2 and TRBJ2-5; D might be TRBD2 (7 bases). CDR1 is SGHTA and CDR2 is FQGNSA in the germline V gene. The CDR3 is 15 amino acids. V shed 3 bases and J shed 4 bases, with 15 bases lying between them. CDR3 in DNA: TGTGCCAGCAGCTTCGGGGGTCGGGGGGCAGAGACCCAGTACTTC. Encoded protein: CASSFGGRGAETQYF.

The chain combines TRBV7-9 with TRBJ2-2; D is uncertain. V lost 0 bases, J lost 3 bases, and 5 bases lay in between. This CDR3 comprises 14 residues. Germline V CDR1 and CDR2: SEHNR, FQNEAQ (reference sequence). This CDR3 is CASSLASYTGELFF. Written as DNA, the CDR3 is TGTGCCAGCAGCTTAGCCAGTTACACCGGGGAGCTGTTTTTT.

The chain has TRBV5-1 and TRBJ1-1; tentatively, D is TRBD1 (6 bases). CDR1 and CDR2 (germline): SGHRS, YFSETQ. The V end lost 7 bases, the J end lost 3 bases, and 16 bases lay between the germline ends. This CDR3 is 14 amino acids long. CDR3 protein: CASLLGGGDTEAFF. The CDR3 DNA is TGCGCCAGCCTTTTAGGGGGAGGGGACACTGAAGCTTTCTTT.

The genes are TRBV5-1 and TRBJ1-1; unclear D gene. This CDR3 has 14 amino acids. The germline CDR1 and CDR2 sequences are SGHRS and YFSETQ. The V gene lost 0 bases and the J gene lost 5 bases, with 11 bases spanning the gap. In nucleotides, the CDR3 is TGCGCCAGCAGCTTGGGGGGAGGCGCAACTGAAGCTTTCTTT. Its protein is CASSLGGGATEAFF.

J is TRBJ2-1 and V is TRBV5-1, with 7 positions matching TRBD2. After removal of 2 bases from V and 7 bases from J, the junction contained 9 bases not matched to a gene. The CDR3 totals 15 residues. Looked up from germline, CDR1 is SGHRS and CDR2 is YFSETQ. The CDR3 sequence is CASSLLAGEGNEQFF. Written as DNA, the CDR3 is TGCGCCAGCAGCTTATTGGCGGGAGAGGGGAATGAGCAGTTCTTC.

The chain combines TRBV27 with TRBJ2-2; TRBD1 agrees at 8 bases. The V segment lost 8 bases and the J segment 6 bases; nucleotides outside the gene matches: 8. Germline V gene sequence: CDR1 MNHEY, CDR2 SMNVEV (reference sequence). The CDR3 totals 14 residues. The CDR3 sequence: CASGGTGGAGELFF. CDR3 DNA: TGTGCCAGCGGCGGGACAGGCGGGGCCGGGGAGCTGTTTTTT.

The rearrangement uses TRBV27 and TRBJ2-1; D is possibly TRBD1 (6 bases). Germline CDR1 reads MNHEY; CDR2 reads SMNVEV (reference sequence). Trimming shortened V by 2 bases and J by 4 bases, and 9 bases separated the two germline ends. CDR3 length equals 14 residues. The CDR3 DNA reads as TGTGCCAGCAGTTTAAGGGGGATGTACAATGAGCAGTTCTTC. Its translation is CASSLRGMYNEQFF.

The chain is built from TRBV9 and TRBJ2-1; 12 positions match TRBD2. Germline V gene data show CDR1 as SGDLS and CDR2 as YYNGEE. Losses at the gene ends were 0 bases for V and 5 bases for J; bases not matched to a gene: 9. There are 18 residues in the CDR3. The CDR3 coding sequence is TGTGCCAGCAGCGTAGCTACTTTGGGACTAGCGGGCCACAATGAGCAGTTCTTC. It translates to CASSVATLGLAGHNEQFF.

This chain connects TRBV10-3 to TRBJ2-3; tentative D call: TRBD2 (6 bases). The CDR3 is 13 residues long. The ends were cut back, 11 bases at V and 4 bases at J, with 16 bases in the middle. In germline, CDR1 is ENHRY, CDR2 SYGVKD. The CDR3 loop reads CAVRDPGADTQYF. CDR3 DNA: TGTGCCGTGCGGGATCCAGGAGCAGATACGCAGTATTTT.

The chain carries TRBV7-9 and TRBJ2-1; weak D call: TRBD2 (5 bases). The CDR3 is 11 residues long. Germline V gene sequence: CDR1 SEHNR, CDR2 FQNEAQ (reference sequence). Trimming shortened V by 5 bases and J by 11 bases, and 10 bases separated the two germline ends. The CDR3 protein is CASSPEAQQFF. In nucleotides, the CDR3 is TGTGCCAGCAGCCCGGAGGCTCAGCAGTTCTTC.

The chain carries TRBV6-1 and TRBJ2-3, with 8 nucleotides matching TRBD2. The CDR3 is made up of 17 amino acids. Germline CDR1 MNHNS, CDR2 SASEGT. J gave up 14 bases and V 3 bases, and 22 bases lay outside the gene matches. This CDR3 is CASSDAAPGTSGRYAYF. CDR3 nucleotides: TGTGCCAGCAGTGACGCGGCTCCCGGGACTAGTGGGAGATACGCGTATTTT.

The table lists this clone with a few counts. CDR3 DNA: TGCGCCAGCAGCCCGACTAGTGGGGTCGGAGAGACCCAGTACTTC. Residues: CASSPTSGVGETQYF. V and J are TRBV4-1 and TRBJ2-5; a weak D match, TRBD2 (6 bases). V was shortened by 4 bases and J by 4 bases, with 16 bases between the two germline ends. CDR1 is MGHRA, CDR2 YSYEKL, per germline. The CDR3 is 15 residues long.

This clone appeared once. V is TRBV10-3 and J is TRBJ2-7, with D unresolved. V was clipped by 8 bases and J by 2 bases, with 13 bases between them. This CDR3 region has 13 residues. Germline V gene lookup returns CDR1 ENHRY and CDR2 SYGVKD. CDR3 loop: CAIAFGSAYEQYF. As DNA, the CDR3 is TGTGCCATCGCGTTCGGGTCAGCCTACGAGCAGTACTTC.

Concerning this clone: A junction end diverges from the germline sequence, so it may reflect a read error. The chain carries TRBV6-6 and TRBJ1-1, with TRBD1 matching 7 bases. This CDR3 spans 15 amino acids. Germline lookup yields CDR1 MNHNY and CDR2 SVGAGI (reference sequence). The CDR3 is CASSSTQGLKTEAFF. DNA of the CDR3: TGTGCCAGCAGCTCCACACAGGGGTTGAAGACTGAAGCTTTCTTT.

Only a few counts were recorded for this clone. This rearrangement joins TRBV18 to TRBJ1-4; maybe TRBD1 (6 bases). V lost 0 bases and J lost 13, with 9 bases in between. Looked up from germline, CDR1 is KGHSH and CDR2 is LQKENI. The length of the CDR3 is 12 residues. For the CDR3, the DNA is TGTGCCAGCTCACCACCACAGGGTCGACTGTTTTTT. Translation gives CASSPPQGRLFF.

V and J are TRBV7-9 and TRBJ2-2; TRBD2 is a possible D gene (6 bases). The germline V gene encodes CDR1 SEHNR and CDR2 FQNEAQ (reference sequence). CDR3 length equals 17 residues. With 1 base removed from V and 4 bases from J, the gap between germline ends came to 16 bases. The CDR3 protein is CASSLEGVAATTGELFF. CDR3 nucleotide sequence: TGTGCCAGCAGCTTAGAAGGGGTAGCGGCAACCACCGGGGAGCTGTTTTTT.

The CDR3 nucleotides are TGTGCCAGCTCACAGCAGGGTAACACTTTCAATCAGCCCCAGCATTTT. This encodes CASSQQGNTFNQPQHF. V is TRBV18 and J is TRBJ1-5, with TRBD1 as a possible D gene (5 bases). The CDR3 covers 16 residues. Germline CDR1 is KGHSH and CDR2 is LQKENI. V was trimmed by 4 bases and J by 3 bases, leaving 16 bases between them.

V gene TRBV19 combines with J gene TRBJ2-1; possibly TRBD2 for D (5 bases). Trimming removed 6 bases from V and 4 bases from J, with 16 bases in between. The germline gives CDR1 LNHDA, CDR2 SQIVND (reference sequence). This CDR3 has 15 amino acids. This chain's CDR3 is CASRPPSSLYNEQFF. The CDR3 DNA is TGTGCCAGTAGGCCCCCCTCTAGCTTGTACAATGAGCAGTTCTTC.

The chain couples TRBV27 to TRBJ2-1; 15 positions agree with TRBD2. After removal of 5 bases from V and 3 bases from J, the junction contained 8 bases not matched to a gene. CDR1 MNHEY and CDR2 SMNVEV come from the germline V gene (reference sequence). The CDR3 sequence is 18 residues long. The CDR3 loop is CASSPPGLAGGRYNEQFF. DNA of the CDR3: TGTGCCAGCAGTCCCCCGGGACTAGCGGGAGGCCGCTACAATGAGCAGTTCTTC.

The chain joins TRBV19 to TRBJ1-1, with TRBD1 as a possible D gene (5 bases). Trimming removed 6 bases at V and 8 bases at J, with 16 bases between. Germline CDR1 and CDR2: LNHDA and SQIVND (reference sequence). This CDR3 has 13 residues. Written as DNA, the CDR3 is TGTGCCAGTAGGAAGCCGGGGGTTCAAGAAGCTTTCTTT. Translated: CASRKPGVQEAFF.

J is TRBJ1-4 and V is TRBV6-6; D is perhaps TRBD1 (5 bases). Trimming removed 0 bases at V and 4 bases at J, with 9 bases between. Per germline, CDR1 MNHNY and CDR2 SVGAGI (reference sequence). The CDR3 length is 15 residues. Here the CDR3 DNA reads TGTGCCAGCAGTTACTCCGGGGGAAATAATGAAAAACTGTTTTTT. Its translation: CASSYSGGNNEKLFF.

The J gene is TRBJ2-6, the V gene TRBV6-5; D is uncertain. Trimming cost V 0 bases and J 0 bases, with 6 bases left between them. Germline-derived CDR1 and CDR2 are MNHEY and SVGAGI. The CDR3 consists of 16 residues. CDR3 region: CASSYSRFSGANVLTF. The CDR3 coding sequence is TGTGCCAGCAGTTACTCGAGATTCTCTGGGGCCAACGTCCTGACTTTC.

V usage is TRBV6-6 and J usage is TRBJ1-2, with D possibly TRBD1 on 5 matching bases. V was cut by 6 bases and J by 4 bases, with 15 bases left in between. CDR1 and CDR2 (germline): MNHNY, SVGAGI (reference sequence). The CDR3 is 14 amino acids. CDR3 protein: CASRLTTDIYGYTF. In nucleotides, the CDR3 is TGTGCCAGCAGACTTACGACAGACATCTATGGCTACACCTTC.

This clone has just a few counts. The chain links TRBV11-2 to TRBJ2-7, with TRBD2 matching over 7 bases. The length of the CDR3 is 10 residues. V shed 6 bases and J 12 bases; nucleotides not matched to a gene: 5. Looked up from germline, CDR1 is SGHAT and CDR2 is FQNNGV. CDR3 sequence: CASRGGSMYF. For the CDR3, the DNA is TGTGCCAGCAGGGGGGGGTCTATGTACTTC.